The clone carrying this T cell receptor (beta chain) was seen only once. Its antigen is unknown. The source of the sample is a study of T cell responses to AZD1222 COVID-19 vaccine. Second-dose schedules of about 4 or about 12 weeks were combined. Germline V gene data show CDR1 as MNHEY and CDR2 as SVGAGI. The germline V and J ends were trimmed by 6 bases and 7 bases, with 10 bases remaining between them. This CDR3 spans 13 amino acids. Study results and limitations: White British people made up most donors, females outnumbered males, and clonal diversity was possibly underestimated. Only 5 or 6 individuals given AZD1222 were seropositive at baseline. Reports say nearly half of spike-specific TCRs go after unmutated variant regions.

The table came from immunoSEQ multiplex PCR; TCRdb's copy has only in-frame clones and leaves some out. The table lists under 110,000 clones, roughly 88% of them singletons, with under 8.5% in the top ten. This sequence was found in an adult who received the AZD1222 COVID-19 vaccine. The input for sequencing was peripheral blood, taken 28 days after the second AZD1222 dose. J is TRBJ1-6 and V is TRBV6-5, with D possibly TRBD1 on 5 matching bases. The CDR3 spells CASRPRGNSPLHF. CDR3 coding DNA: TGTGCCAGCAGGCCCCGGGGCAATTCACCCCTCCACTTT.